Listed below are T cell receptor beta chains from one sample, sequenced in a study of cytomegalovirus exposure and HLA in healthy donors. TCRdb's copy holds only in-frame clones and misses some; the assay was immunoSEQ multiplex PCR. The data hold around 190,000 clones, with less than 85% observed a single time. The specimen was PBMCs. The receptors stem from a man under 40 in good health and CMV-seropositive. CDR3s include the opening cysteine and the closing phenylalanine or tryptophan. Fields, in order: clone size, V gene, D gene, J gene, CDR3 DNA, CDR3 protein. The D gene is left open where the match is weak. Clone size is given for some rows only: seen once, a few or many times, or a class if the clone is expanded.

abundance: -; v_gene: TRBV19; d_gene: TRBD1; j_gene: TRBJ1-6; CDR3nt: TGTGCCAGTAGTATTAGGAGGACAGGGTCGTCCTATAATTCACCCCTCCACTTT; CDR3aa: CASSIRRTGSSYNSPLHF
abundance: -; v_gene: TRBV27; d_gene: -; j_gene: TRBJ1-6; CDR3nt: TGTGCCAGCAGTCACAACCCCCACAGGGCAGCACCCCTCCACTTT; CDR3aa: CASSHNPHRAAPLHF
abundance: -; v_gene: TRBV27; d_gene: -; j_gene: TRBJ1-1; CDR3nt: TGTGCCAGCAGTTTATCGGGCGCAGGGGTCACTGAAGCTTTCTTT; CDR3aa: CASSLSGAGVTEAFF
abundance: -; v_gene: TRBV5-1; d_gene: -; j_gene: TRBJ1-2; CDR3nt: TGCGCCAGCAGCTTCACACCAGGGGCTAACTATGGCTACACCTTC; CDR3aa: CASSFTPGANYGYTF
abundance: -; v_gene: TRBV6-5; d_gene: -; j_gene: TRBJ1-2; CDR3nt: TGTGCCAGCAGTTACACCCAGGGTTATGGCTACACCTTC; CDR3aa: CASSYTQGYGYTF
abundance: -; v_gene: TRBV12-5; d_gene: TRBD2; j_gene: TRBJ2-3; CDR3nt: TGTGCTAGTGGTTTGCCCGGGACTAGCGGGAGGCCGGCAGATACGCAGTATTTT; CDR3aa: CASGLPGTSGRPADTQYF
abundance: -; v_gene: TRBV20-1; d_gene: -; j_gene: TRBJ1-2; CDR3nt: TGCAGTGCTACGGGGGACTATGGCTACACCTTC; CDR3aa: CSATGDYGYTF
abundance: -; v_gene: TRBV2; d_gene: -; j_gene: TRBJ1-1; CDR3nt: TGTGCCAGCAGTGAAGCCTTACAGGGCATGAACACTGAAGCTTTCTTT; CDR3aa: CASSEALQGMNTEAFF
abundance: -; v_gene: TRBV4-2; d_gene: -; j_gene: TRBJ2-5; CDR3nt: TGTGCCAGCAGCCAAGATCCCACGGGAGCAGAGACCCAGTACTTC; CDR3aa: CASSQDPTGAETQYF
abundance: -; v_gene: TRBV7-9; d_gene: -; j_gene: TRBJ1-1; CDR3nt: TGTGCCAGCAGTCCCGATCCCAGTCCTGAAGCTTTCTTT; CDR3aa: CASSPDPSPEAFF
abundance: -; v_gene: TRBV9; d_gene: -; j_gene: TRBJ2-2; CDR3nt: TGTGCCAGCAGCGTAGCGGGAGCTCCCACCGGGGAGCTGTTTTTT; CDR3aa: CASSVAGAPTGELFF
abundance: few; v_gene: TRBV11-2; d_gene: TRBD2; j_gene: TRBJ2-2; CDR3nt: TGTGCCAGCAGCTACGGGGGGGACGTGGGGGAGCTGTTTTTT; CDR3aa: CASSYGGDVGELFF
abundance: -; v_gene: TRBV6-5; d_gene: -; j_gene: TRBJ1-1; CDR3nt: TGTGCCAGCAGTTACTGGGGAGGTGAAGCTTTCTTT; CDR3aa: CASSYWGGEAFF
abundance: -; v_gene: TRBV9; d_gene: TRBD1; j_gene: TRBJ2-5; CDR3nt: TGTGCCAGCAGCGTGGCTGGGACAGGGTGGCAAGAGACCCAGTACTTC; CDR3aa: CASSVAGTGWQETQYF
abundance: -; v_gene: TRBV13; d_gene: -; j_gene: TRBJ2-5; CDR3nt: TGTGCCAGCAGCTTACCCCTCCGCCAAGAGACCCAGTACTTC; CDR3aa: CASSLPLRQETQYF
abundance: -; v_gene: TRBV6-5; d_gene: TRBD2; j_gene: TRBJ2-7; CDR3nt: TGTGCCAGCAGCACTAGCGGGAGGGGGAACTACGAGCAGTACTTC; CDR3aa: CASSTSGRGNYEQYF
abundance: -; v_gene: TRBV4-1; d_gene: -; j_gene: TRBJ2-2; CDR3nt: TGCGCCAGCAGCCAACTCCAGGGCACCGGGGAGCTGTTTTTT; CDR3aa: CASSQLQGTGELFF
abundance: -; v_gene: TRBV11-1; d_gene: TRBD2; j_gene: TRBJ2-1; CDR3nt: TGTGCCAGCAGATCTTCTAGCGGAGGCTCCTACAATGAGCAGTTCTTC; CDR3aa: CASRSSSGGSYNEQFF